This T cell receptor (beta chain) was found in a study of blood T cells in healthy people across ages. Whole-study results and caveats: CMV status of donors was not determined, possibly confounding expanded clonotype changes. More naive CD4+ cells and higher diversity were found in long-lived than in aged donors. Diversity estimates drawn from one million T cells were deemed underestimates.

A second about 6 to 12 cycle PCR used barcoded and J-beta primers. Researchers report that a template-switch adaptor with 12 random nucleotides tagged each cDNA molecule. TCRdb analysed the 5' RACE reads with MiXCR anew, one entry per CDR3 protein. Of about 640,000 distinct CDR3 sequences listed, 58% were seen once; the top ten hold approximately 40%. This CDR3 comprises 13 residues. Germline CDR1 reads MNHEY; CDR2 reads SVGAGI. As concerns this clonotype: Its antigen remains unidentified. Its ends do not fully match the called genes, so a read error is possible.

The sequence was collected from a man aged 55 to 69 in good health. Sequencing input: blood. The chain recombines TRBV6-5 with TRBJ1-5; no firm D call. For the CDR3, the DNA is TGTGCCAGCAGGAACACCCCAATCGAGCCCCTGCATTTT. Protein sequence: CASRNTPIEPLHF.